This TCR beta chain was identified in a study of blood T cell repertoires in COVID-19. With 3 bases removed from V and 14 bases from J, the gap between germline ends came to 6 bases. This CDR3 is built from 9 residues. The germline V gene has CDR1 LGHDT and CDR2 YNNKEL (reference sequence). Original analysis: Reference gene primer amplification yielded estimated nucleated cell counts. The method was immunoSEQ multiplex PCR; TCRdb's version includes in-frame clones alone and lacks a portion of them. V, J and clone size are those of that table, while D and trimming were read from the DNA. The repertoire holds about 300,000 clones, roughly 86% seen once, with less than 2% in the top ten.

The sample taken for sequencing was peripheral blood. This TCR was recovered from a woman aged 25 to 39 with COVID-19, enrolled during active disease. The gene calls are TRBV3-1 (or the pseudogene TRBV3-2) and TRBJ2-3; no firm D call. CDR3 residues: CASSHPMYF. The CDR3 DNA reads as TGTGCCAGCAGCCACCCAATGTATTTT.